This TCR beta chain was captured in a study of blood T cell repertoires in COVID-19. Across the study: PBMCs, B-cell-depleted T cells, or T cells provided the cDNA or gDNA that made up the material.

This CDR3 comprises 17 residues. Trimming stripped 3 bases from V and 1 base from J, with 16 bases between. The germline gives CDR1 SGHVS, CDR2 FQNEAQ. This clone was seen at least ten times. Original processing notes: Amplification with reference gene primers provided the estimates of nucleated cell counts. Produced via immunoSEQ multiplex PCR; TCRdb's table is partial and in-frame only. V and J calls plus clone size are reproduced from that table; the DNA served to infer D and trimming. The sample consists of some 50,000 clones, under 80% of them appearing once. The sequencing sample was made of peripheral blood. This receptor was taken from a human donor in a cohort sampled during active COVID-19. The chain couples TRBV7-8 to TRBJ2-1, with D maybe TRBD2 (6 bases). CDR3 region: CASSLAWGLPSYNEQFF. CDR3 in DNA: TGTGCCAGCAGCTTGGCATGGGGACTTCCTTCCTACAATGAGCAGTTCTTC.